This T cell receptor (beta chain) emerged from a study of OX40 agonist ivuxolimab in advanced cancers. Study-level background: Dose-escalation cases comprised hepatocellular carcinoma, melanoma, renal cell or head and neck cancer. Broader study findings: On average, CD8+ T cells had more expanded clones than CD4+. Undetermined was the antigen specificity of the expanded peripheral T cells. At 0.1 to 3.0 mg/kg, CD4+ and CD8+ blood T cells expanded clonally by week 6.

V trimming: 3 bases; J trimming: 7 bases; junction bases outside the gene matches: 7. This CDR3 contains 16 residues. Germline V CDR1 and CDR2: KGHSH, LQKENI. Concerning this clone: Its antigen remains unidentified.

Only in-frame clones appear in the TCRdb table, and some are missing; sequencing was by immunoSEQ multiplex PCR. The sample gives about 45,000 clones, about 91% of which show up once; approximately 28% is in the top ten. The gene calls are TRBV18 and TRBJ2-7; 15 bases fit TRBD2. The source material was CD4+ or CD8+ T cells sorted from blood, sampled in a trial of the OX40 agonist ivuxolimab. The receptor's source is an adult with an advanced solid tumor such as melanoma, head and neck, liver or kidney cancer. Written as DNA, the CDR3 is TGTGCCAGCTCACCCGTGGGACTAGCGGGAGGCGGAGAGCAGTACTTC. Encoded protein: CASSPVGLAGGGEQYF.